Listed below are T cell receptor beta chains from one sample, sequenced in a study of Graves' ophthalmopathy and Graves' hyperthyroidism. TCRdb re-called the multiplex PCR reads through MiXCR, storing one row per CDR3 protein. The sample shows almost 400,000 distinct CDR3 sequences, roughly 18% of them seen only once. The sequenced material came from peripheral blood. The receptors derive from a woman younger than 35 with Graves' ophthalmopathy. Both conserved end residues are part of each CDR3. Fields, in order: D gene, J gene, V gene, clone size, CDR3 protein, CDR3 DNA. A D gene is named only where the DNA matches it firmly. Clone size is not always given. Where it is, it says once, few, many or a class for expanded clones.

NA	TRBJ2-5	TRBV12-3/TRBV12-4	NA	CASSFLGEETQYF	TGTGCCAGCAGTTTTCTAGGAGAGGAGACCCAGTACTTC
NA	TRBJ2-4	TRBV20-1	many	CSARDYRDLAKNIQYF	TGCAGTGCTAGAGATTATCGCGACCTAGCCAAAAACATTCAGTACTTC
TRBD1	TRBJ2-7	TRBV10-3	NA	CAVTGGYEQYF	TGTGCCGTAACAGGGGGCTACGAGCAGTACTTC
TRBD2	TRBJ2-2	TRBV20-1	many	CSARDLAGTTGELFF	TGCAGTGCTAGAGATCTAGCGGGAACCACCGGGGAGCTGTTTTTT
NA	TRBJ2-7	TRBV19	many	CASTPAGGRSYEQYF	TGTGCCAGTACCCCGGCCGGGGGCAGGTCCTACGAGCAGTACTTC
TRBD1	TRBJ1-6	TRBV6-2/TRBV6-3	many	CASDPGQGDSPLHF	TGTGCCAGCGACCCGGGACAGGGGGATTCACCCCTCCACTTT
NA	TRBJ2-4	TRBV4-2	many	CASSPWVRGEGNIQYF	TGTGCCAGCAGCCCCTGGGTGAGGGGTGAGGGAAACATTCAGTACTTC
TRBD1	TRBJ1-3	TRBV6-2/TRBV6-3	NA	CASTWGTGGDEGSGNTIYF	TGTGCCAGCACCTGGGGGACAGGGGGCGACGAAGGCTCTGGAAACACCATATATTTT
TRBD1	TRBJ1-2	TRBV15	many	CATSRDRSYGYTF	TGTGCCACCAGCAGGGACAGGAGCTATGGCTACACCTTC
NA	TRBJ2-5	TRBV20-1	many	CSAAGGFQETQYF	TGCAGTGCGGCTGGCGGATTCCAAGAGACCCAGTACTTC
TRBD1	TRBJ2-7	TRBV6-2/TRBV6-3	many	CASSYSDRESALNEQYF	TGTGCCAGCAGTTACTCGGACAGGGAAAGTGCCCTAAACGAGCAGTACTTC
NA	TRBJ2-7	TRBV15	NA	CATSRDNRANSYEQYF	TGTGCCACCAGCAGAGATAATAGGGCCAATTCCTACGAGCAGTACTTC
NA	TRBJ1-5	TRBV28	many	CASSGERASGGNQPQHF	TGTGCCAGCAGCGGGGAACGGGCCTCTGGTGGCAATCAGCCCCAGCATTTT
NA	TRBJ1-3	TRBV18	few	CASSRGGTASSGNTIYF	TGTGCCAGCTCCCGAGGGGGTACAGCGAGCTCTGGAAACACCATATATTTT
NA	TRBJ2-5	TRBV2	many	CASRDAVSPGSRYQYF	TGTGCCAGCAGAGACGCCGTTTCCCCCGGCAGTCGGTACCAGTACTTC
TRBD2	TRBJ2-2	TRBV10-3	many	CAISGLAGGPAGELFF	TGTGCCATCAGCGGACTAGCGGGAGGCCCAGCCGGGGAGCTGTTTTTT
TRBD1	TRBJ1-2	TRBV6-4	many	CASRPLGTGGFGNGYTF	TGTGCCAGCCGACCCCTGGGGACAGGGGGCTTCGGAAATGGCTACACCTTC
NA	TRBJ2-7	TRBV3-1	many	CASSHLRGRGPLEQYF	TGTGCCAGCAGCCACCTCAGGGGCAGGGGTCCCTTGGAGCAGTACTTC
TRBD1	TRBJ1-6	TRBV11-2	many	CASSTRGQGYSPLHF	TGTGCCAGCAGCACCAGGGGACAGGGTTATTCACCCCTCCACTTT
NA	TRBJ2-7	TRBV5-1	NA	CASSAPGLSDEQYF	TGCGCCAGCAGCGCCCCAGGACTGTCGGACGAGCAGTACTTC
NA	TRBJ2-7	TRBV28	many	CASSLGTFGTTHYEQYF	TGTGCCAGCAGTTTAGGAACATTTGGGACCACCCACTACGAGCAGTACTTC
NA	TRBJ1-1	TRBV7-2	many	CASNWGPGLNTEAFF	TGTGCCAGCAACTGGGGCCCAGGGCTGAACACTGAAGCTTTCTTT
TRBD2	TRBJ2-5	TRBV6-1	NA	CASNLAGGRETQYF	TGTGCCAGCAATCTAGCGGGGGGGCGGGAGACCCAGTACTTC
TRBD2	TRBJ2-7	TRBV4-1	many	CASSRLGLAGTSYEQYF	TGCGCCAGCAGCCGCTTGGGACTAGCGGGGACCTCCTACGAGCAGTACTTC
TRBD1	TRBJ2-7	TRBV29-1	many	CSVEGLDRVGVRQYF	TGCAGCGTTGAAGGCCTCGACAGGGTGGGGGTTAGGCAGTACTTC
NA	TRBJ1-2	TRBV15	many	CATRKSGSAANYGYTF	TGTGCCACCAGAAAGAGCGGTAGCGCCGCTAACTATGGCTACACCTTC
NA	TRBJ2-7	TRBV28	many	CASSTTGTSSYEQYF	TGTGCCAGCAGTACCACAGGGACGAGCTCCTACGAGCAGTACTTC
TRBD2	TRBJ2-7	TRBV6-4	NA	CASILSGSRRAEQYF	TGTGCCAGCATCTTAAGCGGGAGTCGGCGTGCCGAGCAGTACTTC
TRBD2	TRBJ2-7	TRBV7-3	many	CASSYGLAGLNEQYF	TGTGCCAGCAGCTACGGACTAGCGGGGCTAAACGAGCAGTACTTC
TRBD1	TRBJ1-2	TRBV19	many	CATRTGVGYTF	TGTGCCACTCGGACAGGGGTAGGCTACACCTTC
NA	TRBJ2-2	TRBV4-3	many	CASSQEIGASPNTGELFF	TGCGCCAGCAGCCAAGAGATTGGGGCCTCTCCCAACACCGGGGAGCTGTTTTTT